Listed here are 9 T cell receptor beta chains from one sample, sequenced in a study of metastatic and nonmetastatic thyroid tumors. There were no patients who had received any treatment before thyroid surgery. TCRdb reanalyzed the PCR reads with MiXCR. The sample has tens of thousands of clones; about a sixth are singletons. The material sequenced was blood. The source is a female donor with papillary thyroid cancer or a benign thyroid nodule (not recorded which). Some clones in this sample may be carry-over from other donors' samples.

This clone was counted many times. The CDR3 here is CASSLVLATMTSPETQYF. In DNA form, the CDR3 reads TGCGCCAGCAGCTTGGTATTGGCTACTATGACTAGCCCAGAGACCCAGTACTTC. The chain links TRBV5-1 to TRBJ2-5, with 7 positions matching TRBD2. CDR1 and CDR2 (germline): SGHRS, YFSETQ. V lost 0 bases to trimming and J lost 4 bases; unmatched junction nucleotides: 15. The CDR3 sequence is 18 residues long.

Many counts were recorded for this clone. This chain connects TRBV9 to TRBJ1-5; D ambiguous. Trimming left V 0 bases short and J 0 bases short, with 13 bases between. Germline loops: CDR1 SGDLS, CDR2 YYNGEE. This CDR3 contains 17 residues. The CDR3 DNA sequence: TGTGCCAGCAGCGTAGGTGGAGGCGATTATAGCAATCAGCCCCAGCATTTT. Its protein product is CASSVGGGDYSNQPQHF.

Details on this clone: An end of the junction does not agree with germline; a read error may underlie this. This chain links TRBV7-3 with TRBJ1-5; D gene unclear. Germline V gene lookup returns CDR1 SGHTA and CDR2 FQGTGA. The CDR3 totals 15 residues. CDR3 loop: CASILTWVRGQPQHF. The CDR3, as DNA: TGTGCCAGCATCTTAACTTGGGTTCGGGGTCAGCCCCAGCATTTT. Full variable domain (rest looked up from reference TRBV7-3 and TRBJ1-5): GAGVSQTPSNKVTEKGKYVELRCDPISGHTALYWYRQSLGQGPEFLIYFQGTGAADDSGLPNDRFFAVRPEGSVSTLKIQRTERGDSAVYLCASILTWVRGQPQHFGDGTRLSIL.

There are a few counts of this clone. The chain carries TRBV6-1 and TRBJ2-1; weak D call: TRBD1 (6 bases). The CDR3 covers 15 residues. Germline lookup yields CDR1 MNHNS and CDR2 SASEGT. Trimming took off 5 bases at V and 4 bases at J, with 15 bases between the two ends. CDR3 loop: CASSNPGHNYNEQFF. For the CDR3, the DNA is TGTGCCAGCAGTAATCCGGGACACAATTACAATGAGCAGTTCTTC.

This clone was picked up many times. This may come from a read error, since a much larger clone is one base off. The V and J genes are TRBV28 and TRBJ1-2; TRBD1 might be the D (5 bases). V lost 6 bases and J lost 12, with 14 bases in between. Germline V lookup: CDR1 MDHEN, CDR2 SYDVKM. The CDR3 is made up of 11 amino acids. The CDR3 sequence is CASSTGLFDTF. The DNA of the CDR3 is TGTGCCAGCAGCACAGGCCTTTTTGACACCTTC.

The V call is TRBV20-1, the J call TRBJ1-4; possible D gene TRBD1, 6 bases. Germline CDR1 is DFQATT and CDR2 is SNEGSKA (reference sequence). This CDR3 region has 13 residues. Trimming left V 6 bases short and J 7 bases short, with 15 bases between. The CDR3 protein is CSAPQGGSEKLFF. Here the CDR3 DNA reads TGCAGTGCCCCACAGGGCGGTTCTGAAAAACTGTTTTTT.

At least ten counts were recorded for this clone. This chain joins TRBV20-1 and TRBJ2-3, with TRBD2 matching 7 bases. This CDR3 has 14 amino acids. The V and J ends lost 5 bases and 1 base, in that order; junction bases with no gene match: 6. Per germline, CDR1 DFQATT and CDR2 SNEGSKA (reference sequence). The CDR3 sequence: CSAGGRARTDTQYF. The CDR3 coding sequence is TGCAGTGCTGGGGGGAGGGCCCGCACAGATACGCAGTATTTT.

This clone was recorded many times. The V and J genes are TRBV20-1 and TRBJ2-7, with TRBD2 matching over 12 bases. The CDR3 runs 13 residues. The V gene's germline CDR1 is DFQATT and CDR2 SNEGSKA (reference sequence). The ends lost 3 bases at V and 4 bases at J; junction bases unmatched: 1. CDR3 nucleotide sequence: TGCAGTGCTAGGACTAGCGGGAGATACGAGCAGTACTTC. Amino acid sequence: CSARTSGRYEQYF.

This clone was picked up many times. The chain's CDR3 is CSASELGRGGREQFF. The CDR3 nucleotides read TGCAGTGCTAGTGAGTTAGGGCGGGGGGGCCGCGAGCAGTTCTTC. The chain recombines TRBV20-1 with TRBJ2-1; the match to TRBD2 covers 9 bases. Losses at the gene ends were 3 bases for V and 10 bases for J; bases not matched to a gene: 13. The CDR3 has 15 residues. The germline gives CDR1 DFQATT, CDR2 SNEGSKA (reference sequence).